In its sample, the clone carrying this TCR beta chain was seen once. Its antigen is undetermined. CDR3 size: 14 residues. From germline, CDR1 is SGDLS and CDR2 YYNGEE. Between the trimmed V and J ends, which lost 3 bases and 6 bases, there was a span of 14 bases. Authors' methods: Junction-only sequences without quality scores were provided by ImmunoSEQ, so filtering was different. Profiled with immunoSEQ multiplex PCR; TCRdb holds only in-frame clones, not every one. From that table come the V and J calls and clone size; the DNA was used to work out D and trimming. The table has millions of clones, just over 90% seen once; the top ten hold 0.11% to 0.15%. These data are taken from a study of shared clonotypes between healthy human individuals. Study-wide points: It was observed that 5% to 6.5% of naive CD4 clonotypes were shared across a handful of donors. Donors were few, which limited the genetic and exposure-history diversity represented. A reduction in generation probabilities was seen for non-shared clonotypes relative to those shared by all four donors.

The rearrangement uses TRBV9 and TRBJ2-3; possible D gene TRBD1, 5 bases. Source material: naive CD4+ T cells sorted from blood. Subset here: CD45RA+ positively selected. The receptor was isolated from a man aged 18 to 35 in good health. CDR3 region: CASSAGHLGDTQYF. In DNA form, the CDR3 reads TGTGCCAGCAGCGCCGGACATCTGGGTGATACGCAGTATTTT.